The sample holds many counts of the clone carrying this T cell receptor (beta chain). This sample was taken from a study of T-cell reconstitution after alpha-beta-depleted transplantation in children. TCRbeta library construction was performed incorporating unique molecular identifiers. TCRdb re-derived calls from the PCR reads in MiXCR, one entry per CDR3 protein. The sample carries about 230,000 distinct CDR3 sequences, under 9.5% recorded once. V lost 1 base and J lost 11; bases outside the gene matches: 12. The CDR3 loop spans 15 amino acids. Germline CDR1 and CDR2: MGHRA and YSYEKL. Specimen: PBMCs from the stem cell graft donor, collected from the stem cell graft. The V gene is TRBV4-1, the J gene TRBJ1-1; TRBD1 matches at 8 bases. This clonotype originated in a human donor who donated a stem cell graft to a child with acute lymphoblastic leukemia. The CDR3 bases are TGCGCCAGCAGCCAAGCTGGAGGACAGGGACTGGGGGCTTTCTTT. It translates to CASSQAGGQGLGAFF.